The 2 T cell receptor beta chains below come from one sample, sequenced in a study of cytomegalovirus exposure and HLA in healthy donors. The PCR used 60 Vbeta and 13 Jbeta primers. This table comes from immunoSEQ multiplex PCR, and its TCRdb copy is limited to in-frame clones, with some not included. The sample records 100,000 or so clones, roughly four fifths being singletons. What was sequenced was PBMCs. All receptors come from a human donor in good health.

The chain links TRBV29-1 to TRBJ2-7; no firm D call. Germline V gene sequence: CDR1 SQVTM, CDR2 ANQGSEA. CDR3 length: 13 residues. The V gene lost 4 bases and the J gene lost 0 bases, with 10 bases spanning the gap. The CDR3 coding sequence is TGCAGCGTTGCAAGACATCTCTCCTACGAGCAGTACTTC. Translated, it gives CSVARHLSYEQYF.

The CDR3 bases are TGTGCCAGCAGCGTAGAAGTGAGCTCCTACAATGAGCAGTTCTTC. This gives the protein CASSVEVSSYNEQFF. J is TRBJ2-1 and V is TRBV9; no reliable D call. The CDR3 extends over 15 amino acids. Trimming stripped 0 bases from V and 0 bases from J, with 7 bases between. Germline V gene lookup returns CDR1 SGDLS and CDR2 YYNGEE.